This TCR beta chain was obtained from a study of molecular identifiers for immune sequencing clone quantification. Regarding the study as a whole: Beyond 20 RNA copies, clones held over 98% of effector molecules, compared with under 1% in naive cells. Highly expanded clone sizes could be underestimated through barcode sharing by identical TCR molecules.

Ten or more counts support this clonotype. Its antigen is currently unknown. Germline V gives CDR1 SGHTS, CDR2 YDEGEE. CDR3 length: 14 residues. Trimming at V came to 4 bases and at J to 4 bases, leaving 4 bases not matched to a gene. Naive CD8 libraries came from roughly 20,000 to 1,000,000 sorted cells with 10%, 30% or 50% RNA. TCRdb re-called the PCR reads with MiXCR, one entry per CDR3 protein. The sample consists of hundreds of thousands of distinct CDR3 sequences, roughly 24% of them appearing once. The sample was naive CD8+ T cells from blood, with Jurkat cell RNA spiked in. As for subset: FACS-sorted CD8+CD4-CCR7+CD45RA+ naive T cells. The TCR comes from a human donor in good health. Some libraries in this study had Jurkat cell RNA spiked in. The V and J genes are TRBV5-8 and TRBJ1-4, with 7 nucleotides matching TRBD1. The CDR3 spells CASSPTGFNEKLFF. CDR3 coding DNA: TGTGCCAGCAGCCCGACAGGGTTTAATGAAAAACTGTTTTTT.